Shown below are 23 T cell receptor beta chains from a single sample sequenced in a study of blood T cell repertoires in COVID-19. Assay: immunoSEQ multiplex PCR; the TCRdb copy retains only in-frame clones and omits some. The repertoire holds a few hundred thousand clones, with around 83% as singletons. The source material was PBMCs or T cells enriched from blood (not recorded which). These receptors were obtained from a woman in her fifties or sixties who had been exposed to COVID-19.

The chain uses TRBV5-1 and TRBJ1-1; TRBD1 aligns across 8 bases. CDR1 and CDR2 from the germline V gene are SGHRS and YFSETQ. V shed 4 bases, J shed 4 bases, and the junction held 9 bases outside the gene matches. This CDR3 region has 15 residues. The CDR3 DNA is TGCGCCAGCAGCGTACAGGGGGTTCAAGGCACTGAAGCTTTCTTT. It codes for CASSVQGVQGTEAFF.

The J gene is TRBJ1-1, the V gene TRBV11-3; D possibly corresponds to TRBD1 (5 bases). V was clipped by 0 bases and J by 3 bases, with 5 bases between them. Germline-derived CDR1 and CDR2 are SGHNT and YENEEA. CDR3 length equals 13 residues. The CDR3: CASSLEGDTEAFF. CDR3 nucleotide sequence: TGTGCCAGCAGCTTAGAAGGGGACACTGAAGCTTTCTTT.

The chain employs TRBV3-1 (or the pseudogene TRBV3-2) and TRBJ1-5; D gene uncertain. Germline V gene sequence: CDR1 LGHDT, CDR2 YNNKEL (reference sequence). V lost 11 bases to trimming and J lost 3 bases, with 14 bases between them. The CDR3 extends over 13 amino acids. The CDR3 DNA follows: TGTGCCTGTTCGGACGGGGTCAATCAGCCCCAGCATTTT. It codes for CACSDGVNQPQHF.

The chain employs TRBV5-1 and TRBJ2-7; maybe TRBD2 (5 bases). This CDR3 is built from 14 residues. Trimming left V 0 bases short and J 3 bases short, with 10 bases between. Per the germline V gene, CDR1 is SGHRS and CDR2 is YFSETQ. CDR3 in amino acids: CASSLAPSNYEQYF. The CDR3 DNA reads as TGCGCCAGCAGCTTGGCTCCTAGCAACTACGAGCAGTACTTC.

The CDR3 reads CASSVGNRERNTIYF. CDR3 nucleotides: TGTGCCAGCAGCGTAGGAAACAGGGAGCGAAACACCATATATTTT. This rearrangement joins TRBV9 to TRBJ1-3; TRBD1 is a possible D gene (6 bases). The V end lost 0 bases, the J end lost 5 bases, and 12 bases lay between the germline ends. In germline, CDR1 is SGDLS, CDR2 YYNGEE. CDR3 length: 15 residues.

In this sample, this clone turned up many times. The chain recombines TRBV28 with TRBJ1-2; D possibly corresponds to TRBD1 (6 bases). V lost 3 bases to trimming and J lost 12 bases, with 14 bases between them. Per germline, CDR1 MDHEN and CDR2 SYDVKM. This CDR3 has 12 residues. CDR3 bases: TGTGCCAGCAGTTTTCCCGACAGGTCGAACACCTTC. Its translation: CASSFPDRSNTF.

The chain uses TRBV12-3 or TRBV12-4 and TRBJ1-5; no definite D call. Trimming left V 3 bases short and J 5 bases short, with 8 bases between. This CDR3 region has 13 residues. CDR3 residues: CASSFSGYQPQHF. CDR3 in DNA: TGTGCCAGCAGTTTCTCGGGGTATCAGCCCCAGCATTTT.

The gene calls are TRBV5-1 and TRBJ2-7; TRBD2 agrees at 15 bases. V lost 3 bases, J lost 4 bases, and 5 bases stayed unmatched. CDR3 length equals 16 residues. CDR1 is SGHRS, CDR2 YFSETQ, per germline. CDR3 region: CASSSGTSGGWYEQYF. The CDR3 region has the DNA TGCGCCAGCAGCTCCGGGACTAGCGGGGGGTGGTACGAGCAGTACTTC.

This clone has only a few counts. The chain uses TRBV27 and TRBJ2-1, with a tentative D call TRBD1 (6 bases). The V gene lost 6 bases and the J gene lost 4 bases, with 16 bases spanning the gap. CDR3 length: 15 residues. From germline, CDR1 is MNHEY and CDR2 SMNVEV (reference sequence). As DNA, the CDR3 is TGTGCCAGCAGCTCCGGACAGAATCTTTACAATGAGCAGTTCTTC. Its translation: CASSSGQNLYNEQFF.

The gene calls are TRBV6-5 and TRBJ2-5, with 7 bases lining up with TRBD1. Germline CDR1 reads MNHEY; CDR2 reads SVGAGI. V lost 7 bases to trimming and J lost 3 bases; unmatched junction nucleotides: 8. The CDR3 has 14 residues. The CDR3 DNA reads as TGTGCCAGCAAGAGAAGGGGGCGGGAAGAGACCCAGTACTTC. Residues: CASKRRGREETQYF.

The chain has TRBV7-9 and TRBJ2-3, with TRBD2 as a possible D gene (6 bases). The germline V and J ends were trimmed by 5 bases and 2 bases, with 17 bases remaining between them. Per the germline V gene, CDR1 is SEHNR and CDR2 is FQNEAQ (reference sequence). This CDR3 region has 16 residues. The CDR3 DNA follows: TGTGCCAGCAGCCCCCTTACCGGACTATTCACAGATACGCAGTATTTT. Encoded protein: CASSPLTGLFTDTQYF.

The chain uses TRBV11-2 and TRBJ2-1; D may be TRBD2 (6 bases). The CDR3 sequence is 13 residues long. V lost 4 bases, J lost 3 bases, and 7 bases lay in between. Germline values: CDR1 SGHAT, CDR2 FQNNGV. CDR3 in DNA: TGTGCCAGCAGCTCCGGGAGCTACAATGAGCAGTTCTTC. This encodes CASSSGSYNEQFF.

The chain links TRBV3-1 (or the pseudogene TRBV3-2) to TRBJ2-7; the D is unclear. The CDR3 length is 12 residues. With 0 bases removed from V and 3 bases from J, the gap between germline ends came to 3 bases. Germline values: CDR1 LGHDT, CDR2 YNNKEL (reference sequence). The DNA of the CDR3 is TGTGCCAGCAGCCAAGATCTCTACGAGCAGTACTTC. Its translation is CASSQDLYEQYF.

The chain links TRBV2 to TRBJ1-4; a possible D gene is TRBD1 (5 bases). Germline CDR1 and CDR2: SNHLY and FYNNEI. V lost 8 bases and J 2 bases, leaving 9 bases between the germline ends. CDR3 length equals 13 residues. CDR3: CASSRGTNEKLFF. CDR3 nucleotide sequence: TGTGCCAGCTCTCGGGGGACTAATGAAAAACTGTTTTTT.

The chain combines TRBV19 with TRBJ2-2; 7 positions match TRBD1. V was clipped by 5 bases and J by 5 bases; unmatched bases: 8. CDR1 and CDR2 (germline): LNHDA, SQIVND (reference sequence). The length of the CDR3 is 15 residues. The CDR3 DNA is TGTGCCAGTAGTCCTGACAGGGAAATAACCGGGGAGCTGTTTTTT. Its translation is CASSPDREITGELFF.

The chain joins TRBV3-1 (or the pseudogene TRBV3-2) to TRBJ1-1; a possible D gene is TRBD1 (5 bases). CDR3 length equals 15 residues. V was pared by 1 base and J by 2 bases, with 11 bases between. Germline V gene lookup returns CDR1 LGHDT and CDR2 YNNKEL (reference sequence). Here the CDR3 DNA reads TGTGCCAGCAGCCAAGTGGGACTCCCCAACACTGAAGCTTTCTTT. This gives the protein CASSQVGLPNTEAFF.

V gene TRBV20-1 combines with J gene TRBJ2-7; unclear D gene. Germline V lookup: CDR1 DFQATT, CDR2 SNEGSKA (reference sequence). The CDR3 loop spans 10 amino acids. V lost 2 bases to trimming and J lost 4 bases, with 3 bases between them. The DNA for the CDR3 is TGCAGTGCTAGACCATACGAGCAGTACTTC. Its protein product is CSARPYEQYF.

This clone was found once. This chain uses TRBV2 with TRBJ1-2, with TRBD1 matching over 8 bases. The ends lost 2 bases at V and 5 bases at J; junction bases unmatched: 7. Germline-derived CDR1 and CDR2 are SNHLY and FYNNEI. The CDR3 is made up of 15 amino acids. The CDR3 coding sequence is TGTGCCAGCAGTGAATTCCAACAGGGGGGTTATGGCTACACCTTC. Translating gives CASSEFQQGGYGYTF.

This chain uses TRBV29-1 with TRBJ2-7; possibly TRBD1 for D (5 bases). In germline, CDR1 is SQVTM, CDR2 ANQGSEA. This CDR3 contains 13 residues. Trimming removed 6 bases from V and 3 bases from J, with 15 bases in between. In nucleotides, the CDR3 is TGCAGCGTCTACAGGTCGGCGAACTACGAGCAGTACTTC. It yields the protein CSVYRSANYEQYF.

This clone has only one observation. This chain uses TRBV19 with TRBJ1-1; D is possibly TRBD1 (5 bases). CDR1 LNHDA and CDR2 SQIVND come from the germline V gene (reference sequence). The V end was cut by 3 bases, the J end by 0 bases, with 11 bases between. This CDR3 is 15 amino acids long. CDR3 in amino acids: CASSITPTVNTEAFF. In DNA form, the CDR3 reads TGTGCCAGTAGTATTACCCCGACAGTGAACACTGAAGCTTTCTTT.

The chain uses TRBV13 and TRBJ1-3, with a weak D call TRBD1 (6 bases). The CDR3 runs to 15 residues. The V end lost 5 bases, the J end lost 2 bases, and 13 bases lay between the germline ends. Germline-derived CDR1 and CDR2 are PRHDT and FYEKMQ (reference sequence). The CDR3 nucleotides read TGTGCCAGCAGCCTCCTGCGGGGGCCTGGAAACACCATATATTTT. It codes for CASSLLRGPGNTIYF. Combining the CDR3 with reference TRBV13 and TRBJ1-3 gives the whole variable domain AAGVIQSPRHLIKEKRETATLKCYPIPRHDTVYWYQQGPGQDPQFLISFYEKMQSDKGSIPDRFSAQQFSDYHSELNMSSLELGDSALYFCASSLLRGPGNTIYFGEGSWLTVV.

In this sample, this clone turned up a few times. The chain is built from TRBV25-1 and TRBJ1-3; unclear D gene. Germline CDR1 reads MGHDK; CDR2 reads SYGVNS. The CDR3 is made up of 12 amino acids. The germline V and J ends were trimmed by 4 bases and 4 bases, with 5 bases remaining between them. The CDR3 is CASSVQGNTIYF. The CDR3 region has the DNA TGTGCCAGCAGTGTACAGGGAAACACCATATATTTT. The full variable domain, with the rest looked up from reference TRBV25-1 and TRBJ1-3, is EADIYQTPRYLVIGTGKKITLECSQTMGHDKMYWYQQDPGMELHLIHYSYGVNSTEKGDLSSESTVSRIRTEHFPLTLESARPSHTSQYLCASSVQGNTIYFGEGSWLTVV.

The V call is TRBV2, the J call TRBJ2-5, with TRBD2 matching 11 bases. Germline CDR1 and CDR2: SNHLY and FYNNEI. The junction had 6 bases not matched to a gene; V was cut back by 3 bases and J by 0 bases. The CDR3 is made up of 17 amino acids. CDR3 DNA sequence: TGTGCCAGCAGTGACCCGGGACTAGCGGTAGACCAAGAGACCCAGTACTTC. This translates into CASSDPGLAVDQETQYF.